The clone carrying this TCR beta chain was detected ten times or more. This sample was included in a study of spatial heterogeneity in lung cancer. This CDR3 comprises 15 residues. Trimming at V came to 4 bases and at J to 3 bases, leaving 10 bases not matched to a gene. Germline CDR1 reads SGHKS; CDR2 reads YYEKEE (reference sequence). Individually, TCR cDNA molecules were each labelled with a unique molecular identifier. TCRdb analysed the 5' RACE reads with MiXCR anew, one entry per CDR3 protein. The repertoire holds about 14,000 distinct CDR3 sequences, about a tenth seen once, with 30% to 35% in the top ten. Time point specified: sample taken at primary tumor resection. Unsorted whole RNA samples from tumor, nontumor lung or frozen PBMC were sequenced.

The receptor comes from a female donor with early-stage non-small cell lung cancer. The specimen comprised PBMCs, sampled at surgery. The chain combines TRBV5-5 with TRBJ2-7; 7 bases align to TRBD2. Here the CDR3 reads CASSLPQGGNYEQYF. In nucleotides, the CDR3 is TGTGCCAGCAGCCTACCCCAGGGAGGGAACTACGAGCAGTACTTC.